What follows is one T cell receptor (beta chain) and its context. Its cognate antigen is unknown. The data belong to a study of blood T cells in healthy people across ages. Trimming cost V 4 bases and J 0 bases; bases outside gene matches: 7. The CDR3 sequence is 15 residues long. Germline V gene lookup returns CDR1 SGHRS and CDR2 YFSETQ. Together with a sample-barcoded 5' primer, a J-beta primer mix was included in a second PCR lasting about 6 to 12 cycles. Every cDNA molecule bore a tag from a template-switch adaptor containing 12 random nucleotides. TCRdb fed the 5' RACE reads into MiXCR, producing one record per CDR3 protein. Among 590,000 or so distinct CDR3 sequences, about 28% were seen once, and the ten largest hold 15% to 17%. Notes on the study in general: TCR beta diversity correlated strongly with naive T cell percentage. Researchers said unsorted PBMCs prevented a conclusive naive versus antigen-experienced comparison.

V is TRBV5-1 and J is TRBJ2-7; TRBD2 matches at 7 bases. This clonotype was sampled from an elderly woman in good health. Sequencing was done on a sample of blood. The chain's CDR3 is CASSPGRLASYEQYF. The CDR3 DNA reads TGCGCCAGCAGCCCGGGGAGACTAGCCTCCTACGAGCAGTACTTC.